Listed here are 31 T cell receptor beta chains from one sample, sequenced in a study of OX40 agonist ivuxolimab in advanced cancers. Clones were sequenced by immunoSEQ multiplex PCR, and TCRdb holds only the in-frame ones, with some missing. Of some 48,000 clones listed, under 90% are singletons. The source was CD4+ or CD8+ T cells sorted from blood, collected in a trial of the OX40 agonist ivuxolimab. The receptors shown here come from an adult with an advanced solid tumor such as melanoma, head and neck, liver or kidney cancer.

This clone was picked up one time. CDR3: CASSKEAGKGYEQYF. The CDR3, as DNA: TGTGCCAGCAGCAAAGAGGCCGGGAAGGGGTACGAGCAGTACTTC. V is TRBV21-1 and J is TRBJ2-7. TRBV21-1 is shown as a pseudogene. The CDR3 has 15 residues.

This clone has only one observation. J is TRBJ2-1 and V is TRBV7-8; D not resolved. CDR1 and CDR2 (germline): SGHVS, FQNEAQ. The germline V and J ends were trimmed by 2 bases and 0 bases, with 11 bases remaining between them. The CDR3 extends over 16 amino acids. This chain's CDR3 is CASSLQGPSSYNEQFF. The CDR3 region has the DNA TGTGCCAGCAGCTTACAAGGGCCGAGCTCCTACAATGAGCAGTTCTTC.

The J gene is TRBJ2-5, the V gene TRBV7-9; 14 bases map to TRBD2. The CDR3 is 17 amino acids. The germline gives CDR1 SEHNR, CDR2 FQNEAQ (reference sequence). V lost 7 bases, J lost 5 bases, and 12 bases stayed unmatched. CDR3 in DNA: TGTGCCAGCAACCACCAGGGACTAGCGGGAGATTTGGAGACCCAGTACTTC. It encodes CASNHQGLAGDLETQYF.

The V call is TRBV5-6, the J call TRBJ2-3; tentative D call: TRBD1 (5 bases). V lost 4 bases, J lost 8 bases, and 11 bases lay in between. In germline, CDR1 is SGHDT, CDR2 YYEEEE. The CDR3 is made up of 12 amino acids. The CDR3 is CASSGQEVTQYF. CDR3 DNA sequence: TGTGCCAGCAGCGGACAAGAGGTTACGCAGTATTTT.

This clone was detected only once. The chain uses TRBV7-2 and TRBJ2-5, with 8 positions matching TRBD2. Germline CDR1 reads SGHTA; CDR2 reads FQGNSA. The CDR3 has 15 amino acids. The trim removed 6 bases at V and 5 bases at J, leaving 11 bases unmatched. The CDR3 sequence: CASSTGTSLKETQYF. CDR3 sequence (DNA): TGTGCCAGCAGTACCGGGACTAGTCTTAAGGAGACCCAGTACTTC.

The chain joins TRBV6-5 to TRBJ1-5; the D is unclear. V was pared by 5 bases and J by 5 bases, with 16 bases between. The V gene's germline CDR1 is MNHEY and CDR2 SVGAGI. This CDR3 has 15 residues. The CDR3 loop reads CASSLGKKGDQPQHF. The CDR3 bases are TGTGCCAGCAGTCTTGGAAAAAAAGGAGATCAGCCCCAGCATTTT.

By sample fraction, this clone is medium-sized (0.01 to 0.1%). V and J are TRBV7-9 and TRBJ1-1, with no clear D. CDR3 length: 11 amino acids. V lost 4 bases, J lost 8 bases, and 8 bases lay in between. Per germline, CDR1 SEHNR and CDR2 FQNEAQ (reference sequence). In nucleotides, the CDR3 is TGTGCCAGCAGCTCATCTCACGAAGCTTTCTTT. The encoded protein is CASSSSHEAFF.

The rearrangement links TRBV4-3 to TRBJ2-2; possible D gene TRBD2, 5 bases. The germline V gene has CDR1 LGHNA and CDR2 YSLEER. Trimming took 1 base from V and 5 from J, leaving 8 bases between them. This CDR3 has 14 residues. CDR3 amino acids: CASSQGLKTGELFF. The CDR3 DNA sequence: TGCGCCAGCAGCCAAGGACTAAAAACCGGGGAGCTGTTTTTT.

The V and J genes are TRBV4-1 and TRBJ1-5; the D is unclear. V lost 1 base and J lost 0, with 7 bases in between. Germline CDR1 and CDR2: MGHRA and YSYEKL. This CDR3 has 15 amino acids. Here the CDR3 reads CASSQVSDSNQPQHF. The CDR3 region has the DNA TGCGCCAGCAGCCAAGTTTCGGATAGCAATCAGCCCCAGCATTTT.

The V and J genes are TRBV7-3 and TRBJ2-3; 10 positions match TRBD2. The germline gives CDR1 SGHTA, CDR2 FQGTGA. Trimming took 5 bases from V and 0 from J; bases not matched to a gene: 5. This CDR3 contains 16 residues. The CDR3 DNA follows: TGTGCCAGCAGCCTTGGACTAGCGGTTAGCACAGATACGCAGTATTTT. Amino acids: CASSLGLAVSTDTQYF.

The chain uses TRBV11-3 and TRBJ2-3, with TRBD1 matching 10 bases. The germline V gene has CDR1 SGHNT and CDR2 YENEEA. V gave up 0 bases and J gave up 4 bases; unmatched junction bases: 10. The CDR3 loop spans 18 amino acids. CDR3 in amino acids: CASSLESPGTGESDTQYF. The DNA for the CDR3 is TGTGCCAGCAGCTTAGAGTCGCCCGGGACAGGGGAGTCAGATACGCAGTATTTT.

This sequence joins TRBV19 and TRBJ2-2, with D uncertain. The CDR3 is 15 residues long. V lost 5 bases, J lost 0 bases, and 10 bases lay in between. CDR1 is LNHDA, CDR2 SQIVND, per germline (reference sequence). The CDR3 region has the DNA TGTGCCAGTAGTCTTACTACATCGAACACCGGGGAGCTGTTTTTT. Protein: CASSLTTSNTGELFF. Full variable domain (missing parts from reference TRBV19 and TRBJ2-2): DGGITQSPKYLFRKEGQNVTLSCEQNLNHDAMYWYRQDPGQGLRLIYYSQIVNDFQKGDIAEGYSVSREKKESFPLTVTSAQKNPTAFYLCASSLTTSNTGELFFGEGSRLTVL.

The CDR3 sequence: CASSLKGRTADSPLHF. In DNA, the CDR3 is TGTGCCAGTAGCTTAAAAGGGCGGACAGCAGATTCACCCCTCCACTTT. V and J are TRBV19 and TRBJ1-6; TRBD1 is a possible D gene (6 bases). The CDR3 totals 16 residues. The germline V gene encodes CDR1 LNHDA and CDR2 SQIVND (reference sequence). V shed 6 bases and J shed 8 bases, with 20 bases lying between them.

The chain carries TRBV6-5 and TRBJ2-1; TRBD1 might be the D (5 bases). Germline CDR1 reads MNHEY; CDR2 reads SVGAGI. Between the trimmed V and J ends, which lost 7 bases and 3 bases, there was a span of 13 bases. This CDR3 spans 14 amino acids. In DNA form, the CDR3 reads TGTGCCAGCACCGCCAGGGTAGGCTACAATGAGCAGTTCTTC. Protein sequence: CASTARVGYNEQFF.

This rearrangement joins TRBV27 to TRBJ1-2, with TRBD1 as a possible D gene (6 bases). V was cut by 3 bases and J by 3 bases, with 17 bases left in between. Germline assignment: CDR1 MNHEY and CDR2 SMNVEV (reference sequence). The CDR3 totals 16 residues. The CDR3 loop reads CASSFLQGVGYYGYTF. CDR3 coding DNA: TGTGCCAGCAGTTTCCTACAGGGAGTTGGTTACTATGGCTACACCTTC.

The V gene is TRBV18, the J gene TRBJ2-1; D call uncertain. Deletions cut 6 bases from V and 3 bases from J, with 15 bases between. There are 15 residues in the CDR3. In germline, CDR1 is KGHSH, CDR2 LQKENI. Written as DNA, the CDR3 is TGTGCCAGCTCTAAGACGCCAGAGATCTACAATGAGCAGTTCTTC. Residues: CASSKTPEIYNEQFF.

This chain uses TRBV5-6 with TRBJ2-5, with D uncertain. The V end was cut by 1 base, the J end by 5 bases, with 6 bases between. This CDR3 is built from 12 residues. Germline V CDR1 and CDR2: SGHDT, YYEEEE. CDR3 in amino acids: CASSLSKETQYF. The CDR3 nucleotides are TGTGCCAGCAGCTTGTCGAAGGAGACCCAGTACTTC.

The chain has TRBV5-6 and TRBJ1-4, with 7 bases matching TRBD1. With V trimmed by 4 bases and J by 6 bases, 21 bases remained unmatched. Germline assignment: CDR1 SGHDT and CDR2 YYEEEE. CDR3 length: 19 amino acids. The DNA for the CDR3 is TGTGCCAGCAGCCCGACAGGGTACCCGCCGGCGGGCACTCATGAAAAACTGTTTTTT. Its translation: CASSPTGYPPAGTHEKLFF.

J is TRBJ1-1 and V is TRBV7-6; 10 bases match TRBD1. Germline CDR1 is SGHVS and CDR2 is FNYEAQ. The CDR3 runs 15 residues. With 3 bases clipped from V and 4 bases from J, the junction kept 5 bases outside the gene matches. In DNA, the CDR3 is TGTGCCAGCAGCTTGACAGGGGGCTCGAGCACTGAAGCTTTCTTT. This codes for CASSLTGGSSTEAFF.

This clone came up a few times. The chain recombines TRBV7-2 with TRBJ2-3; D possibly corresponds to TRBD2 (5 bases). CDR3 size: 16 residues. The germline V gene has CDR1 SGHTA and CDR2 FQGNSA. The V end was cut by 5 bases, the J end by 1 base, with 16 bases between. CDR3 region: CASSQDQGSGTDTQYF. DNA for the CDR3: TGTGCCAGCAGCCAAGATCAAGGTAGCGGCACAGATACGCAGTATTTT.

J is TRBJ2-7 and V is TRBV9, with 12 nucleotides matching TRBD2. The CDR3 covers 16 residues. Trimming at V came to 3 bases and at J to 0 bases, leaving 4 bases not matched to a gene. Germline V CDR1 and CDR2: SGDLS, YYNGEE. CDR3 loop: CASSGLAGGSSYEQYF. The CDR3, as DNA: TGTGCCAGCAGCGGTCTAGCGGGGGGGAGCTCCTACGAGCAGTACTTC.

The CDR3 coding sequence is TGTGCCAGCAGTCCCGCCGACAGACTCTCCTACGAGCAGTACTTC. Translating gives CASSPADRLSYEQYF. The chain employs TRBV27 and TRBJ2-7; perhaps TRBD1 as D (5 bases). V lost 5 bases and J 0 bases, leaving 14 bases between the germline ends. The CDR3 spans 15 residues. Germline V lookup: CDR1 MNHEY, CDR2 SMNVEV (reference sequence).

The CDR3 DNA reads as TGTGCCATCAGTGAGCCGGACAGGGGAGCTGATCAGCCCCAGCATTTT. Its protein product is CAISEPDRGADQPQHF. V and J are TRBV10-3 and TRBJ1-5; the match to TRBD1 covers 9 bases. V lost 2 bases to trimming and J lost 5 bases; unmatched junction nucleotides: 7. Germline CDR1 is ENHRY and CDR2 is SYGVKD. This CDR3 contains 16 residues.

The chain combines TRBV19 with TRBJ2-1, with TRBD2 as a possible D gene (5 bases). This CDR3 region has 17 residues. Germline CDR1 and CDR2: LNHDA and SQIVND (reference sequence). Trimming left V 2 bases short and J 2 bases short, with 16 bases between. The DNA of the CDR3 is TGTGCCAGTAGTATAACTTCCGGGGATCCTACCTACAATGAGCAGTTCTTC. It codes for CASSITSGDPTYNEQFF.

The rearrangement joins TRBV4-3 to TRBJ1-4, with D possibly TRBD1 on 5 matching bases. V lost 0 bases and J lost 8, with 16 bases in between. Germline CDR1 reads LGHNA; CDR2 reads YSLEER. The CDR3 is 16 residues long. The DNA of the CDR3 is TGCGCCAGCAGCCAAGATCTTGGGCAGGGAGGGGAAAAACTGTTTTTT. Its protein product is CASSQDLGQGGEKLFF.

This rearrangement joins TRBV19 to TRBJ1-4; no definite D call. The CDR3 sequence is 13 residues long. V was shortened by 7 bases and J by 6 bases, with 12 bases between the two germline ends. CDR1 LNHDA and CDR2 SQIVND come from the germline V gene (reference sequence). The DNA of the CDR3 is TGTGCCAGTACAAGGAGTGAGGATGAAAAACTGTTTTTT. Translating gives CASTRSEDEKLFF.

The chain is built from TRBV2 and TRBJ1-2, with a tentative D call TRBD1 (5 bases). Trimming removed 7 bases at V and 8 bases at J, with 26 bases between. The CDR3 is 16 amino acids. Germline V CDR1 and CDR2: SNHLY, FYNNEI. The CDR3 is CASISLLQDTSRGYTF. The CDR3 nucleotides read TGTGCCAGCATTTCCCTACTCCAGGACACGTCCCGCGGCTACACCTTC.

The rearrangement uses TRBV19 and TRBJ1-1, with D unclear. V was shortened by 1 base and J by 1 base, with 4 bases between the two germline ends. This CDR3 contains 13 residues. CDR1 and CDR2 from the germline V gene are LNHDA and SQIVND (reference sequence). CDR3 in DNA: TGTGCCAGTAGTATAGGGAGGAACACTGAAGCTTTCTTT. It yields the protein CASSIGRNTEAFF.

The chain recombines TRBV4-1 with TRBJ2-3; 10 positions agree with TRBD1. V was clipped by 5 bases and J by 2 bases; unmatched bases: 10. The CDR3 has 17 amino acids. Germline CDR1 reads MGHRA; CDR2 reads YSYEKL. The CDR3 here is CASSLHPGQGNTDTQYF. CDR3 sequence (DNA): TGCGCCAGCAGCTTACATCCGGGACAGGGGAACACAGATACGCAGTATTTT.

V and J are TRBV9 and TRBJ1-5, with D perhaps TRBD1 (6 bases). The CDR3 consists of 13 residues. Germline assignment: CDR1 SGDLS and CDR2 YYNGEE. V was shortened by 0 bases and J by 7 bases, with 8 bases between the two germline ends. CDR3 in DNA: TGTGCCAGCAGCGTAGAGGGGGGGCAGCCCCAGCATTTT. Amino acids: CASSVEGGQPQHF. Complete variable domain (other parts from reference TRBV9 and TRBJ1-5): DSGVTQTPKHLITATGQRVTLRCSPRSGDLSVYWYQQSLDQGLQFLIQYYNGEERAKGNILERFSAQQFPDLHSELNLSSLELGDSALYFCASSVEGGQPQHFGDGTRLSIL.

The V gene is TRBV27, the J gene TRBJ1-5, with D unresolved. Trimming shortened V by 4 bases and J by 4 bases, and 8 bases separated the two germline ends. CDR3 length: 13 residues. Per the germline V gene, CDR1 is MNHEY and CDR2 is SMNVEV (reference sequence). The CDR3 is CASSYAHNQPQHF. In nucleotides, the CDR3 is TGTGCCAGCAGTTACGCCCATAATCAGCCCCAGCATTTT.